The clone carrying this T cell receptor (beta chain) came up once. The sample originates from a study of CD8 T cells in Susac syndrome. When the RNA was reverse transcribed, random hexamers were used with an input of roughly 0.5 to 1 ug. Amplification of TCR beta CDR3 spanned 54 Vbeta and 13 Jbeta via immunoSEQ multiplex PCR. TCRdb re-derived calls from the immunoSEQ multiplex PCR reads in MiXCR, one entry per CDR3 protein. The sample carries about 190,000 distinct CDR3 sequences, more than 85% recorded once. The CDR3 is 15 residues long. The V end was cut by 7 bases, the J end by 8 bases, with 21 bases between. Germline values: CDR1 MNHEY, CDR2 SMNVEV (reference sequence). The authors carried out high-throughput sequencing of TCR beta. They applied it to CD8+ and CD4+ T cells obtained from blood. All included Susac syndrome patients satisfied recently defined diagnostic criteria for definite or probable disease.

The chain is built from TRBV27 and TRBJ2-1, with D tentatively TRBD2 (7 bases). This receptor was obtained from a human donor with Susac syndrome. The sequenced material came from CD8+ T cells from PBMCs. The CDR3 sequence is CASNRGEGWGHEQFF. DNA for the CDR3: TGTGCCAGCAACCGGGGGGAGGGTTGGGGGCATGAGCAGTTCTTC.